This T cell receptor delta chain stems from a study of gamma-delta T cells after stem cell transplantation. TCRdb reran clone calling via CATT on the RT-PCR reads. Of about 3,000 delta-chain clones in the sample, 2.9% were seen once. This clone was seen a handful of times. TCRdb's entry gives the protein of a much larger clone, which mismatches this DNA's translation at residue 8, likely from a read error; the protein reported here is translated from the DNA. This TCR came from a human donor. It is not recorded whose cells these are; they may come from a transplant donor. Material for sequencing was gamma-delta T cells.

The CDR3 nucleotides read TGTGCCTGTGACCCACTGATTAAGCGTTCTGGGGGCCTGTACACCGATAAACTCATCTTT. This encodes CACDPLIKRSGGLYTDKLIF. The rearrangement joins TRDV2 to TRDJ1, with TRDD3 identical over 7 bases. Germline V gene sequence: CDR1 GEAIGNYY, CDR2 EKD. V trimming: 3 bases; J trimming: 0 bases; junction bases outside the gene matches: 21. This CDR3 contains 20 residues.